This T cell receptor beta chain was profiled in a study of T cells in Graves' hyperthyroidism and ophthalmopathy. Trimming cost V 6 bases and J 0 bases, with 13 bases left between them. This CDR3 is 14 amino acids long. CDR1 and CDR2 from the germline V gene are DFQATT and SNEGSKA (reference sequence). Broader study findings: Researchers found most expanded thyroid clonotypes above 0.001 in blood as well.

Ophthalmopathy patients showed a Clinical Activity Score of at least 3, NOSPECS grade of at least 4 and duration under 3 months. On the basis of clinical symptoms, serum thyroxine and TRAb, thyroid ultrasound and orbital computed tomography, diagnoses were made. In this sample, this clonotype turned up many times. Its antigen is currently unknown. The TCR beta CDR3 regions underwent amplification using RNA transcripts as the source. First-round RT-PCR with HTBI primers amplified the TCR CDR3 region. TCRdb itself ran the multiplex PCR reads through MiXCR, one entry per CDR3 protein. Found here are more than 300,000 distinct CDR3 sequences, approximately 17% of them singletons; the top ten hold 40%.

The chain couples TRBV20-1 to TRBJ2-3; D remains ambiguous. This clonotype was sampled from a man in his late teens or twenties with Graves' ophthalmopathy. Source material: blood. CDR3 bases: TGCAGTGCCGCAATTGGGGATAGCACAGATACGCAGTATTTT. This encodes CSAAIGDSTDTQYF.